Here is one T cell receptor beta chain with its context. The antigen remains undetermined. This sample was taken from a study of neoadjuvant anti-PD-1 for oral cavity cancer. Overall study: Around day 43, patients without progression received a fourth nivolumab dose before surgery.

PBMCs were not maintained or expanded in culture before analysis. Study conclusions and caveats: Higher pretreatment Treg/Th17 ratios tracked higher pretreatment blood clonality.

Sequenced by immunoSEQ multiplex PCR; TCRdb stores in-frame clones only, minus some. This sample has roughly 15,000 clones, with 55% to 80% found just once. The source was PBMCs, collected before nivolumab (anti-PD-1) treatment. The origin of this receptor is a person between 40 and 79 years old with oral cavity squamous cell carcinoma.

DNA of the CDR3: TGTGCCAGCAGCTGGGGACAGGGGAACACTGAAGCTTTCTTT. Translating gives CASSWGQGNTEAFF. The rearrangement joins TRBV5-6 to TRBJ1-1, with TRBD1 matching over 9 bases. CDR3 length: 14 amino acids. CDR1 is SGHDT, CDR2 YYEEEE, per germline. The trim removed 3 bases at V and 1 base at J, leaving 1 base unmatched. The whole variable domain, remainder taken from reference TRBV5-6 and TRBJ1-1, is DAGVTQSPTHLIKTRGQQVTLRCSPKSGHDTVSWYQQALGQGPQFIFQYYEEEERQRGNFPDRFSGHQFPNYSSELNVNALLLGDSALYLCASSWGQGNTEAFFGQGTRLTVV.